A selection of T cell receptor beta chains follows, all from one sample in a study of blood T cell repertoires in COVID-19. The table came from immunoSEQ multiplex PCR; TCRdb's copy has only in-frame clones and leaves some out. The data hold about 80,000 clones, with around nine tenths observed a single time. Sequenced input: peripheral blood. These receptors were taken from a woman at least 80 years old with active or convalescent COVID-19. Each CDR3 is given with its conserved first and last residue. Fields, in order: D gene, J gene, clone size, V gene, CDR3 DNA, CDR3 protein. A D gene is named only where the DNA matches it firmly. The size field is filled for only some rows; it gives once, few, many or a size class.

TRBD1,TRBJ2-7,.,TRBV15,TGTGCCACCAGCATTAGGACAGGGAAGTACGAGCAGTACTTC,CATSIRTGKYEQYF
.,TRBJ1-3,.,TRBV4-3,TGCGCCAGCAGCCGCGACAGGCCTACTGGAAACACCATATATTTT,CASSRDRPTGNTIYF
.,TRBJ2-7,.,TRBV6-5,TGTGCCAGCATTAAACGAGGAGGATACGAGCAGTACTTC,CASIKRGGYEQYF
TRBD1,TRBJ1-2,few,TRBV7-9,TGTGCCAGCAGCCCGGACCCGGGACAGAGTTTCTATGGCTACACCTTC,CASSPDPGQSFYGYTF
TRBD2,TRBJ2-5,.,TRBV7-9,TGTGCCAGCAGCTTTATAGCGGGGGGACTTGAGACCCAGTACTTC,CASSFIAGGLETQYF
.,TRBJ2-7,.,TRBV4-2,TGTGCCAGCAGCCGCACCGCCACTAGCAACGAGCAGTACTTC,CASSRTATSNEQYF
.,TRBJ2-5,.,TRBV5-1,TGCGCCAGCAGCTTGAACAGGGTGGGCTTCAAAGAGACCCAGTACTTC,CASSLNRVGFKETQYF
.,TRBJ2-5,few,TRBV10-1,TGCGCCAGCAGTGAGAGTCCGGGACAAGAGACCCAGTACTTC,CASSESPGQETQYF
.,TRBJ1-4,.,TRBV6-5,TGTGCCAGCAGGCAGGACAATGCGAATGAAAAACTGTTTTTT,CASRQDNANEKLFF
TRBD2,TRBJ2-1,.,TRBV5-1,TGCGCCAGCAGCTTGGCAAGCGGGAGTCAATACAATGAGCAGTTCTTC,CASSLASGSQYNEQFF
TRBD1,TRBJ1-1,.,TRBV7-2,TGTGCCAGCAGCTTTCACAGGGGCACTGAAGCTTTCTTT,CASSFHRGTEAFF
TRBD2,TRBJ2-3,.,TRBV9,TGTGCCAGCAGCGCTTCTAGCGGGAGAACAGATACGCAGTATTTT,CASSASSGRTDTQYF
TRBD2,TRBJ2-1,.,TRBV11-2,TGTGCCAGCAGCTCGACTAGCGGGAGTTTGTATGAGCAGTTCTTC,CASSSTSGSLYEQFF
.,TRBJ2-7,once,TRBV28,TGTGCCAGCAGTTCCCCAAGAGGGGGGGCGTACTACGAGCAGTACTTC,CASSSPRGGAYYEQYF
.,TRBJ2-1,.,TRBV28,TGTGCCAGCAGTTTGAGGGCCGGCGCCTACAATGAGCAGTTCTTC,CASSLRAGAYNEQFF
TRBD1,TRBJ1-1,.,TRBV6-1,TGTGCCAGCAGTGAACTCTCGGACAGGCACACTGAAGCTTTCTTT,CASSELSDRHTEAFF
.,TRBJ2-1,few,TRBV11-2,TGTGCCAGCAGCATAAACAATGAGCAGTTCTTC,CASSINNEQFF
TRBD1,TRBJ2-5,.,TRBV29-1,TGCAGCGTTGCCCCCAGGACAGGTAACAGCGGACAAGAGACCCAGTACTTC,CSVAPRTGNSGQETQYF
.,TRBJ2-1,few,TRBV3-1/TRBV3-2,TGTGCCAGCAGCCAAGGAGCCGGACGGGGTAATGAGCAGTTCTTC,CASSQGAGRGNEQFF
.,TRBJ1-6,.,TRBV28,TGTGCCAGCAGCACGACAGGTCTCAATAATTCACCCCTCCACTTT,CASSTTGLNNSPLHF
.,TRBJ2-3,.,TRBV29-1,TGCAGCGTTTCCTGGGCCACTCCAGATACGCAGTATTTT,CSVSWATPDTQYF
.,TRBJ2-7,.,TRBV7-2,TGTGCCAGCCGCGGGACTTTCCCTTACGAGCAGTACTTC,CASRGTFPYEQYF
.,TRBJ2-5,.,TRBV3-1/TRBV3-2,TGTGCCAGCAGTCCCCCCGGAGAGACCCAGTACTTC,CASSPPGETQYF
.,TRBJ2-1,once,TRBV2,TGTGCCAGCACGGGCAGGGGGGCCCGCAATGAGCAGTTCTTC,CASTGRGARNEQFF
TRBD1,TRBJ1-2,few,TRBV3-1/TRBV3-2,TGTGCCAGCAGCCTGACAGGGGGCAACTATGGCTACACCTTC,CASSLTGGNYGYTF
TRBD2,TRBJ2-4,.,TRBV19,TGTGCCAGTAGTATGACGCATGGCGGCGGGAGAGGGAGAAACATTCAGTACTTC,CASSMTHGGGRGRNIQYF
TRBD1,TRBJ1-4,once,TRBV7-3,TGTGCCAGCAGCTCTCGGAATGGACAGGGGAGGCCTATGAATGAAAAACTGTTTTTT,CASSSRNGQGRPMNEKLFF
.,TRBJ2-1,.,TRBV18,TGTGCCAGCTCACCACCGAACGCGATAGCCGCCTACAATGAGCAGTTCTTC,CASSPPNAIAAYNEQFF